This entry lists 18 T cell receptor beta chains sequenced from one sample in a study of blood T cell repertoires in COVID-19. Here immunoSEQ multiplex PCR was the method, and the copy in TCRdb shows in-frame clones only, minus some. Counted here are more than 200,000 clones, 65% to 85% occurring once; the ten biggest clones make up around 25%. Input material: peripheral blood. Source of these receptors: a man in his forties or fifties with acute or convalescent COVID-19.

The rearrangement links TRBV4-3 to TRBJ1-1; 8 positions match TRBD1. The CDR3 has 17 amino acids. Germline CDR1 is LGHNA and CDR2 is YSLEER. V trimming: 3 bases; J trimming: 0 bases; junction bases outside the gene matches: 9. The CDR3 DNA is TGCGCCAGCAGCCACCTTGGGACAGGACGTATGAACACTGAAGCTTTCTTT. Translation: CASSHLGTGRMNTEAFF.

Regarding this clone: The sample carries other DNA sequences with the same CDR3. This sequence joins TRBV5-1 and TRBJ1-5, with D hard to call. V was trimmed by 0 bases and J by 5 bases, leaving 6 bases between them. The CDR3 is 13 amino acids. CDR1 and CDR2 (germline): SGHRS, YFSETQ. The CDR3 is CASSLGGDQPQHF. CDR3 nucleotides: TGCGCCAGCAGCTTGGGAGGCGATCAGCCCCAGCATTTT.

Notes on this clone: The same CDR3 can be traced to other DNA sequences in this sample. The rearrangement links TRBV30 to TRBJ1-5; 8 bases are shared with TRBD1. This CDR3 comprises 14 residues. With V trimmed by 1 base and J by 5 bases, 4 bases remained unmatched. Looked up from germline, CDR1 is GTSNPN and CDR2 is SVGIG (reference sequence). The CDR3 nucleotides read TGTGCCTGGAGTGGGACAGGGATTTATCAGCCCCAGCATTTT. Translation: CAWSGTGIYQPQHF.

The chain uses TRBV29-1 and TRBJ2-3, with 11 nucleotides matching TRBD2. V shed 8 bases, J shed 4 bases, and the junction held 5 bases outside the gene matches. CDR3 length: 13 amino acids. From germline, CDR1 is SQVTM and CDR2 ANQGSEA. CDR3 in amino acids: CSFATSGADTQYF. As DNA, the CDR3 is TGCAGCTTTGCGACTAGCGGGGCAGATACGCAGTATTTT.

This sequence joins TRBV6-5 and TRBJ2-7; 10 bases match TRBD2. The V segment lost 6 bases and the J segment 4 bases; nucleotides outside the gene matches: 6. Germline V lookup: CDR1 MNHEY, CDR2 SVGAGI. The CDR3 has 14 amino acids. The CDR3: CASRVSGRLYEQYF. CDR3 sequence (DNA): TGTGCCAGCAGGGTTAGCGGGAGGCTATACGAGCAGTACTTC.

The chain has TRBV7-8 and TRBJ1-1; D ambiguous. Trimming shortened V by 5 bases and J by 4 bases, and 14 bases separated the two germline ends. Germline-derived CDR1 and CDR2 are SGHVS and FQNEAQ. This CDR3 spans 14 amino acids. CDR3 sequence: CASSVTEAATEAFF. The CDR3 coding sequence is TGTGCCAGCAGCGTCACAGAAGCAGCCACTGAAGCTTTCTTT.

This clone is a singleton in its sample. The rearrangement joins TRBV18 to TRBJ1-6; 8 nucleotides line up with TRBD1. This CDR3 comprises 14 residues. The trim removed 5 bases at V and 9 bases at J, leaving 6 bases unmatched. Per germline, CDR1 KGHSH and CDR2 LQKENI. For the CDR3, the DNA is TGTGCCAGCTCAGCGGACAGGGTGGGTTCACCCCTCCACTTT. Residues: CASSADRVGSPLHF.

The rearrangement uses TRBV7-2 and TRBJ2-1; 12 bases fit TRBD2. The CDR3 consists of 16 residues. J was trimmed by 7 bases and V by 5 bases; bases with no gene match: 9. The germline CDR1 and CDR2 sequences are SGHTA and FQGNSA. The chain's CDR3 is CASSLGLAGIYNEQFF. The CDR3 region has the DNA TGTGCCAGCAGCCTAGGACTAGCGGGAATCTATAATGAGCAGTTCTTC. Using reference TRBV7-2 and TRBJ2-1 for the parts outside the CDR3, the full variable domain is GAGVSQSPSNKVTEKGKDVELRCDPISGHTALYWYRQSLGQGLEFLIYFQGNSAPDKSGLPSDRFSAERTGGSVSTLTIQRTQQEDSAVYLCASSLGLAGIYNEQFFGPGTRLTVL.

The chain carries TRBV30 and TRBJ2-5; 8 bases match TRBD2. The junction had 3 bases not matched to a gene; V was cut back by 2 bases and J by 4 bases. CDR1 GTSNPN and CDR2 SVGIG come from the germline V gene (reference sequence). CDR3 size: 13 residues. Here the CDR3 DNA reads TGTGCCTGGAGTCTGCTAGCGGGAGAGACCCAGTACTTC. This translates into CAWSLLAGETQYF.

This clone was counted between two and nine times. The V call is TRBV7-2, the J call TRBJ2-2; TRBD2 agrees at 8 bases. CDR3 length equals 15 residues. CDR1 SGHTA and CDR2 FQGNSA come from the germline V gene. Trimming cost V 5 bases and J 4 bases; bases outside gene matches: 6. CDR3 loop: CASSTGTRITGELFF. In nucleotides, the CDR3 is TGTGCCAGCAGCACCGGGACTAGGATCACCGGGGAGCTGTTTTTT.

The chain couples TRBV7-7 to TRBJ2-1; D may be TRBD1 (5 bases). The V end lost 5 bases, the J end lost 5 bases, and 16 bases lay between the germline ends. There are 15 residues in the CDR3. The germline V gene has CDR1 SSHAT and CDR2 FNYEAQ (reference sequence). The CDR3 is CASSLYRNRDNEQFF. Here the CDR3 DNA reads TGTGCCAGCAGCCTCTACAGGAATAGGGACAATGAGCAGTTCTTC.

The V and J genes are TRBV30 and TRBJ1-2; no clear D gene. Trimming took 1 base from V and 6 from J, leaving 9 bases between them. CDR1 is GTSNPN, CDR2 SVGIG, per germline (reference sequence). The CDR3 length is 12 residues. Here the CDR3 DNA reads TGTGCCTGGAGTGACGGGAGGGATGGCTACACCTTC. It is translated as CAWSDGRDGYTF.

Comments on this clone: Other DNA sequences in this specimen translate into the identical CDR3. This CDR3 reads CSVAWGETEAFF. The CDR3 region has the DNA TGCAGCGTTGCGTGGGGGGAGACTGAAGCTTTCTTT. This chain links TRBV29-1 with TRBJ1-1, with D tentatively TRBD1 (5 bases). CDR3 length equals 12 residues. V was trimmed by 4 bases and J by 5 bases, leaving 11 bases between them. CDR1 and CDR2 from the germline V gene are SQVTM and ANQGSEA.

The chain combines TRBV9 with TRBJ2-1; D might be TRBD2 (5 bases). The V end was cut by 4 bases, the J end by 6 bases, with 14 bases between. CDR3 length: 14 residues. Germline CDR1 reads SGDLS; CDR2 reads YYNGEE. CDR3: CASSSTGITNEQFF. CDR3 in DNA: TGTGCCAGCAGCTCCACCGGGATTACCAATGAGCAGTTCTTC.

V gene TRBV11-2 combines with J gene TRBJ1-6; no clear D. The ends were cut back, 4 bases at V and 7 bases at J, with 11 bases in the middle. The length of the CDR3 is 14 residues. CDR1 and CDR2 (germline): SGHAT, FQNNGV. The CDR3 DNA is TGTGCCAGCAGCTGGGGAGGGCCGAATTCACCCCTCCACTTT. This encodes CASSWGGPNSPLHF.

The rearrangement links TRBV12-3 or TRBV12-4 to TRBJ2-7; D uncertain. V was clipped by 4 bases and J by 5 bases, with 9 bases between them. The CDR3 totals 12 residues. The CDR3 DNA follows: TGTGCCAGCAGTTCCCTACAGAACGAGCAGTACTTC. It specifies CASSSLQNEQYF.

The chain is built from TRBV18 and TRBJ2-3, with a tentative D call TRBD2 (5 bases). Trimming pared 2 bases from V and 2 bases from J, leaving 14 bases between. This CDR3 spans 16 amino acids. The germline gives CDR1 KGHSH, CDR2 LQKENI. The CDR3 DNA sequence: TGTGCCAGCTCACCATACGAGGGTGCCCACACAGATACGCAGTATTTT. This sequence encodes CASSPYEGAHTDTQYF.

This clone was seen only once. The V and J genes are TRBV5-1 and TRBJ2-2, with TRBD2 identical over 11 bases. The germline V gene has CDR1 SGHRS and CDR2 YFSETQ. The CDR3 sequence is 18 residues long. V lost 0 bases to trimming and J lost 6 bases; unmatched junction nucleotides: 10. The CDR3 nucleotides read TGCGCCAGCAGCTTGGAATCTATAGCGGGAGGGCAGGCCGGGGAGCTGTTTTTT. Protein: CASSLESIAGGQAGELFF.